Below, 10 T cell receptor beta chains from the same sample are listed, as sequenced in a study of blood T cells in healthy people across ages. Primers used in a second PCR of about 7 to 11 cycles were a sample-barcoded 5' primer and a J-beta primer mix. TCRdb independently ran MiXCR on the 5' RACE reads; one entry per CDR3 protein. The sample carries some 1,500,000 distinct CDR3 sequences, approximately 39% recorded once. The sequenced material came from blood. These receptors all stem from a woman aged 18-29 years in good health.

A word on this clonotype: The junction departs from the called germline gene at one end, perhaps through a read error. This sequence joins TRBV29-1 and TRBJ2-5, with 7 bases lining up with TRBD1. Germline V gives CDR1 SQVTM, CDR2 ANQGSEA. The CDR3 consists of 13 residues. The CDR3 spells CNVEGDSSGVQYF. CDR3 bases: TGCAACGTTGAAGGGGACAGCTCTGGGGTTCAGTACTTC. The variable domain in full, completed from reference TRBV29-1 and TRBJ2-5, reads SAVISQKPSRDICQRGTSLTIQCQVDSQVTMMFWYRQQPGQSLTLIATANQGSEATYESGFVIDKFPISRPNLTFSTLTVSNMSPEDSSIYLCNVEGDSSGVQYFGPGTRLLVL.

V gene TRBV25-1 combines with J gene TRBJ2-5, with a tentative D call TRBD2 (5 bases). Trimming stripped 2 bases from V and 5 bases from J, with 12 bases between. Germline values: CDR1 MGHDK, CDR2 SYGVNS. The CDR3 is made up of 14 amino acids. The CDR3 DNA sequence: TGTGCCAGCAGTGAAATCCTAGCACGGGAGACCCAGTACTTC. This codes for CASSEILARETQYF.

The rearrangement links TRBV2 to TRBJ2-1, with 7 nucleotides matching TRBD2. Germline loops: CDR1 SNHLY, CDR2 FYNNEI. CDR3 size: 15 residues. V dropped 6 bases and J dropped 9; count of bases not matched to a gene: 14. The chain's CDR3 is CASRSIRGVSGEQFF. The CDR3, as DNA: TGTGCCAGCAGGTCTATTCGGGGGGTTTCGGGTGAGCAGTTCTTC.

This clonotype was seen a single time. The chain is built from TRBV27 and TRBJ1-1; D might be TRBD1 (6 bases). CDR1 MNHEY and CDR2 SMNVEV come from the germline V gene (reference sequence). V shed 0 bases and J shed 4 bases, with 12 bases lying between them. The CDR3 has 15 amino acids. Written as DNA, the CDR3 is TGTGCCAGCAGTTTATCGGCCAGGGGAGGCACTGAAGCTTTCTTT. Encoded protein: CASSLSARGGTEAFF.

The J gene is TRBJ2-1, the V gene TRBV7-9; a possible D gene is TRBD2 (5 bases). The germline V gene encodes CDR1 SEHNR and CDR2 FQNEAQ (reference sequence). The CDR3 totals 17 residues. V lost 8 bases, J lost 0 bases, and 20 bases lay in between. CDR3 loop: CASGLPGPSPSYNEQFF. The DNA of the CDR3 is TGTGCCAGCGGCCTCCCTGGCCCTAGCCCCTCCTACAATGAGCAGTTCTTC.

This chain joins TRBV20-1 and TRBJ2-7; no reliable D call. V lost 5 bases and J 1 base, leaving 18 bases between the germline ends. The V gene's germline CDR1 is DFQATT and CDR2 SNEGSKA (reference sequence). This CDR3 spans 15 amino acids. This CDR3 is CSAPSALSVSYEQYF. The CDR3 DNA sequence: TGCAGTGCTCCCTCTGCCCTCTCCGTTTCCTACGAGCAGTACTTC.

Only a few counts were recorded for this clonotype. CDR3 sequence reads: CASSLQGQGVRGYTF. DNA of the CDR3: TGTGCCAGCAGCTTGCAGGGACAGGGTGTTAGAGGCTACACCTTC. V usage is TRBV7-2 and J usage is TRBJ1-2, with TRBD1 matching over 9 bases. This CDR3 has 15 amino acids. Germline lookup yields CDR1 SGHTA and CDR2 FQGNSA. The trim removed 3 bases at V and 8 bases at J, leaving 10 bases unmatched.

The chain combines TRBV20-1 with TRBJ1-5; D is perhaps TRBD1 (6 bases). The V and J ends lost 2 bases and 2 bases respectively, with 13 bases between them. CDR1 DFQATT and CDR2 SNEGSKA come from the germline V gene (reference sequence). The CDR3 totals 15 residues. The CDR3, as DNA: TGCAGTGCTAGAAAGGGGGTGTCGGGCAATCAGCCCCAGCATTTT. It specifies CSARKGVSGNQPQHF.

Remarks on this clonotype: One junction end does not reproduce the germline sequence, and a read error may be involved. The chain employs TRBV2 and TRBJ1-2; possible D gene TRBD1, 6 bases. Germline CDR1 is SNHLY and CDR2 is FYNNEI. The length of the CDR3 is 13 residues. As DNA, the CDR3 is TGTGCCAGCAGGGCAACGACAGGCTATGGCTGCACCTTC. Its protein product is CASRATTGYGCTF. Full variable domain (remainder filled in from reference TRBV2 and TRBJ1-2): EPEVTQTPSHQVTQMGQEVILRCVPISNHLYFYWYRQILGQKVEFLVSFYNNEISEKSEIFDDQFSVERPDGSNFTLKIRSTKLEDSAMYFCASRATTGYGCTFGSGTRLTVV.

This clonotype was counted between two and nine times. The genes are TRBV20-1 and TRBJ2-7, with D unresolved. This CDR3 contains 16 residues. CDR1 DFQATT and CDR2 SNEGSKA come from the germline V gene (reference sequence). Trimming stripped 1 base from V and 1 base from J, with 17 bases between. CDR3 DNA: TGCAGTGCTAGAGCCCCCTTACGACTGGGGTCCTACGAGCAGTACTTC. Translating it yields CSARAPLRLGSYEQYF.